Each of the 30 T cell receptor beta chains below was sequenced from the same sample in a study of kidney transplant recipient with SARS-CoV-2 infection. TCRdb reprocessed the reads with MiXCR, giving one entry per CDR3 protein. The sample has under 300,000 distinct CDR3 sequences; 25% to 30% are singletons. The source material was a blood sample, sampled at baseline and on day 111 from a kidney transplant recipient. These TCRs come from a male patient in his 30s who had COVID-19 and was a kidney transplant recipient. Some T cells may have originated in the graft donor.

The V call is TRBV19, the J call TRBJ2-2; 7 bases are a match to TRBD1. With 1 base clipped from V and 7 bases from J, the junction kept 12 bases outside the gene matches. Germline V gives CDR1 LNHDA, CDR2 SQIVND (reference sequence). The CDR3 is made up of 17 amino acids. The CDR3 DNA sequence: TGTGCCAGTAGTATAGTCCGGGCAACAGGGGTGTACGGGGAGCTGTTTTTT. This translates into CASSIVRATGVYGELFF. Filled out from reference TRBV19 and TRBJ2-2, the complete variable domain reads DGGITQSPKYLFRKEGQNVTLSCEQNLNHDAMYWYRQDPGQGLRLIYYSQIVNDFQKGDIAEGYSVSREKKESFPLTVTSAQKNPTAFYLCASSIVRATGVYGELFFGEGSRLTVL.

The chain has TRBV9 and TRBJ2-3; TRBD2 is a possible D gene (7 bases). The CDR3 covers 16 residues. The germline V gene has CDR1 SGDLS and CDR2 YYNGEE. Trimming removed 4 bases from V and 1 base from J, with 16 bases in between. CDR3 protein: CASSPEGGPGTDTQYF. DNA of the CDR3: TGTGCCAGCAGCCCAGAGGGGGGGCCTGGCACAGATACGCAGTATTTT.

Points on this clonotype: A much more abundant neighbour one base away suggests this may be a read error. The chain carries TRBV12-3 or TRBV12-4 and TRBJ2-7; 7 nucleotides match TRBD1. This CDR3 region has 13 residues. V was pared by 9 bases and J by 2 bases, with 7 bases of the junction left unmatched. The CDR3 coding sequence is TGTGCCAGTGGGACAGTGAGCCCCTACGAGCAGTACTTC. Amino acids: CASGTVSPYEQYF.

In its sample, this clonotype was seen many times. The V and J genes are TRBV11-2 and TRBJ1-6, with TRBD1 as a possible D gene (5 bases). Trimming stripped 0 bases from V and 6 bases from J, with 15 bases between. The V gene's germline CDR1 is SGHAT and CDR2 FQNNGV. This CDR3 region has 17 residues. The CDR3 sequence is CASSLDLSFGANSPLHF. The CDR3 coding sequence is TGTGCCAGCAGCTTAGATCTAAGTTTTGGGGCTAATTCACCCCTCCACTTT. The entire variable domain, with the rest obtained from reference TRBV11-2 and TRBJ1-6, is as follows: EAGVAQSPRYKIIEKRQSVAFWCNPISGHATLYWYQQILGQGPKLLIQFQNNGVVDDSQLPKDRFSAERLKGVDSTLKIQPAKLEDSAVYLCASSLDLSFGANSPLHFGNGTRLTVT.

This clonotype was counted many times. CDR3: CASSIDTSARKTYGYTF. The CDR3 DNA reads TGTGCCAGCAGCATCGATACTTCAGCTCGAAAGACCTATGGCTACACCTTC. The chain joins TRBV7-4 to TRBJ1-2; no clear D. There are 17 residues in the CDR3. CDR1 and CDR2 (germline): SGHVT, SQSDAQ. The V gene lost 5 bases and the J gene lost 4 bases, with 23 bases spanning the gap.

This clonotype came up many times. The chain recombines TRBV20-1 with TRBJ1-5, with D possibly matching TRBD1 (6 bases). The CDR3 extends over 17 amino acids. Germline V gene sequence: CDR1 DFQATT, CDR2 SNEGSKA (reference sequence). The V end was cut by 5 bases, the J end by 2 bases, with 22 bases between. The CDR3 here is CSAGGTLGDSGNQPQHF. The CDR3, as DNA: TGCAGTGCTGGGGGGACACTCGGGGATAGCGGCAATCAGCCCCAGCATTTT.

This clonotype was observed at least ten times. V usage is TRBV12-3 or TRBV12-4 and J usage is TRBJ1-1, with D unclear. This CDR3 has 14 residues. V dropped 3 bases and J dropped 2 bases, with 10 bases sitting between them. The CDR3 sequence is CASSLGRLNTEAFF. The CDR3 nucleotides are TGTGCCAGCAGTTTGGGCAGACTCAACACTGAAGCTTTCTTT.

Concerning this clonotype: A read error may explain this, as a much larger clone is one base away. V is TRBV7-6 and J is TRBJ1-2, with D unresolved. The CDR3 spans 17 residues. Per germline, CDR1 SGHVS and CDR2 FNYEAQ. CDR3 protein: CASSSPFESRKTYGYAF. CDR3 coding DNA: TGTGCCAGCAGCTCGCCGTTTGAATCTCGAAAGACCTATGGCTACGCCTTC.

As concerns this clonotype: One end of the junction is discordant with germline, which a read error may explain. The V and J genes are TRBV28 and TRBJ2-6; D is possibly TRBD1 (5 bases). CDR3 length equals 14 residues. CDR1 and CDR2 from the germline V gene are MDHEN and SYDVKM. In DNA form, the CDR3 reads TGTGCCAGCAGTTCCCTTTCTGGGGCCAACGTCCCGACTTTC. It translates to CASSSLSGANVPTF.

As regards this clonotype: Given a much more abundant clone one base away, this may be a read error. This chain uses TRBV6-6 with TRBJ1-1; TRBD1 matches 7 bases. With 5 bases clipped from V and 0 bases from J, the junction kept 15 bases outside the gene matches. Germline assignment: CDR1 MNHNY and CDR2 SVGAGI (reference sequence). The CDR3 is made up of 18 amino acids. The CDR3 reads CASSLRTGDSTLNTEAFF. CDR3 DNA: TGTGCCAGCAGTCTTAGGACAGGAGATTCTACCTTGAACACTGAAGCTTTCTTT.

V and J are TRBV28 and TRBJ1-4; no reliable D call. CDR1 is MDHEN and CDR2 is SYDVKM in the germline V gene. This CDR3 contains 14 residues. Between the trimmed V and J ends, which lost 7 bases and 8 bases, there was a span of 17 bases. Here the CDR3 DNA reads TGTGCCAGCAAGCAGCCAAGGGTTGGGGAAAAACTGTTTTTT. Residues: CASKQPRVGEKLFF.

This clonotype occurred many times. The chain recombines TRBV10-3 with TRBJ1-1; TRBD1 matches at 8 bases. The CDR3 is 13 amino acids. Germline CDR1 is ENHRY and CDR2 is SYGVKD. V shed 6 bases, J shed 4 bases, and the junction held 4 bases outside the gene matches. CDR3 DNA sequence: TGTGCCATCAGGGGGGACAGGCTCACTGAAGCTTTCTTT. It codes for CAIRGDRLTEAFF.

Concerning this clonotype: This could be a read error, since a much larger clone is one nucleotide away. The genes are TRBV4-1 and TRBJ2-7, with D possibly TRBD2 on 6 matching bases. V gave up 1 base and J gave up 1 base, with 11 bases separating them. CDR3 length equals 15 residues. From germline, CDR1 is MGHRA and CDR2 YSYEKL. The CDR3, as DNA: TGCGCCAGCAGCCAAGGCTACCGGGGGTCCTACGAGCAGTACTTC. Encoded protein: CASSQGYRGSYEQYF.

As regards this clonotype: One base away lies a much larger clone, so this may be a sequencing read error. The chain recombines TRBV5-5 with TRBJ2-2; perhaps D is TRBD1 or TRBD2 (5 bases each). The CDR3 contains 18 residues. Per the germline V gene, CDR1 is SGHKS and CDR2 is YYEKEE (reference sequence). In DNA form, the CDR3 reads TGTGCCAGCAGCTTGAGGGGAAGTTTGGTCGCGAACACCGGGGAGCTGCTTTTT. Translating gives CASSLRGSLVANTGELLF.

With respect to this clonotype: A much larger clonotype is one base distant, so this may be a read error. The CDR3 loop reads CASNLVPGGTEAFF. The CDR3 coding sequence is TGTGCCAGCAACTTGGTTCCAGGCGGGACAGAAGCTTTCTTT. The chain joins TRBV5-5 to TRBJ1-1; a possible D gene is TRBD1 (6 bases). The CDR3 has 14 residues. The germline V gene has CDR1 SGHKS and CDR2 YYEKEE (reference sequence).

In its sample, this clonotype was seen many times. The rearrangement uses TRBV12-3 or TRBV12-4 and TRBJ2-7; TRBD2 matches at 12 bases. Germline trimming cut 5 bases from V and 2 bases from J; bases unmatched to any gene: 4. The CDR3 totals 15 residues. The CDR3 bases are TGTGCCAGCAGTATAGGACTAGCGGGGCCCTACGAGCAGTACTTC. Translation: CASSIGLAGPYEQYF.

The chain recombines TRBV7-3 with TRBJ2-3; a weak D match, TRBD2 (5 bases). V shed 1 base and J shed 12 bases, with 14 bases lying between them. The length of the CDR3 is 13 residues. Germline V gene lookup returns CDR1 SGHTA and CDR2 FQGTGA. CDR3 protein: CASSLMGARVQYF. In DNA, the CDR3 is TGTGCCAGCAGCTTAATGGGAGCGAGAGTACAGTATTTT.

This clonotype was detected many times. This chain links TRBV20-1 with TRBJ1-2, with 7 bases lining up with TRBD1. The CDR3 loop spans 12 amino acids. The germline V gene has CDR1 DFQATT and CDR2 SNEGSKA (reference sequence). V lost 5 bases, J lost 6 bases, and 6 bases stayed unmatched. The CDR3 DNA is TGCAGTGCTTCTGTAGGGGGCGATGGCTACACCTTC. Translation: CSASVGGDGYTF.

This clonotype was found a few times. V usage is TRBV24-1 and J usage is TRBJ2-3, with 8 nucleotides matching TRBD1. Trimming took 3 bases from V and 6 from J; bases not matched to a gene: 7. This CDR3 is built from 15 residues. From germline, CDR1 is KGHDR and CDR2 SFDVKD. The CDR3 region is CATSDPRGLTDTQYF. CDR3 bases: TGTGCCACCAGTGATCCCAGGGGGCTTACGGATACGCAGTATTTT.

For this clonotype: A much larger clone lies a single base off, so this may be a read error. This chain joins TRBV18 and TRBJ2-1; possible D gene TRBD1, 6 bases. The CDR3 has 15 amino acids. Germline-derived CDR1 and CDR2 are KGHSH and LQKENI. The CDR3 nucleotides read TGTGCCGGCTCACCAAGCACAGGGTCTAGGAATGAGCAGTTCTTC. This gives the protein CAGSPSTGSRNEQFF.

Details on this clonotype: This clone may be a read error of a much larger clone one base away. The chain links TRBV3-2 to TRBJ2-4. The DNA end is a closer match to TRBJ2-5, so the J assignment may be wrong. TRBV3-2 is a listed pseudogene. The CDR3 loop spans 12 amino acids. In DNA form, the CDR3 reads TGTGCCAGCAGCCTTGGAATAGAGACCCAGTACTTC. Its translation: CASSLGIETQYF.

In the case of this clonotype: This could be a read error, since a much larger clone is one nucleotide away. This chain joins TRBV12-5 and TRBJ2-7, with D hard to call. V lost 3 bases to trimming and J lost 6 bases, with 9 bases between them. From germline, CDR1 is LGHNT and CDR2 FRNRAP. The CDR3 extends over 12 amino acids. The CDR3 here is CASGFTPCEQYF. The CDR3 nucleotides read TGTGCTAGTGGTTTCACGCCCTGCGAGCAGTACTTC.

Details on this clonotype: This may stem from a read error, because a much larger clone lies one nucleotide away. This chain uses TRBV18 with TRBJ2-4; the D is unclear. The J call may be wrong; the DNA end is better matched by TRBJ2-7. Germline assignment: CDR1 KGHSH and CDR2 LQKENI. There are 15 residues in the CDR3. The CDR3 sequence: CASSPPNPGTYEQYF. The CDR3 DNA follows: TGTGCCAGCTCACCACCGAATCCAGGAACCTACGAGCAGTACTTC.

Concerning this clonotype itself: This may stem from a read error, because a much larger clone lies one nucleotide away. The chain employs TRBV27 and TRBJ1-2, with a possible D match to TRBD1 (6 bases). Per the germline V gene, CDR1 is MNHEY and CDR2 is SMNVEV (reference sequence). This CDR3 has 15 residues. The CDR3 spells CAGSSPGAGIYGYTF. In DNA form, the CDR3 reads TGTGCCGGCAGTTCCCCAGGGGCCGGTATCTATGGCTACACCTTC.

This clonotype was seen ten or more times. The chain has TRBV12-5 and TRBJ1-2; the D gene is possibly TRBD1 (5 bases). Germline CDR1 LGHNT, CDR2 FRNRAP. The CDR3 loop spans 17 amino acids. The V and J ends lost 5 bases and 4 bases respectively, with 23 bases between them. CDR3 sequence: CASGVPYLQGKTYGYTF. The CDR3 DNA is TGTGCTAGTGGTGTGCCGTATTTGCAGGGAAAGACCTATGGCTACACCTTC.

Comments on this clonotype: This may arise from a read error, as a much more abundant clone is one base away. Because the CDR3 is missing its conserved closing phenylalanine or tryptophan, this is likely a read error. The chain joins TRBV5-4 to TRBJ1-2; D is unclear. This CDR3 is built from 16 residues. With 6 bases removed from V and 4 bases from J, the gap between germline ends came to 22 bases. Germline V gives CDR1 SGHNT, CDR2 YYREEE (reference sequence). The CDR3: CASKWAVPGKTYGYTY. The CDR3 DNA sequence: TGTGCCAGCAAGTGGGCCGTACCAGGAAAGACCTATGGCTACACCTAC.

Many counts were recorded for this clonotype. The V call is TRBV7-2, the J call TRBJ1-5; 8 bases align to TRBD1. With 5 bases clipped from V and 4 bases from J, the junction kept 4 bases outside the gene matches. The CDR3 runs 14 residues. The germline CDR1 and CDR2 sequences are SGHTA and FQGNSA. DNA for the CDR3: TGTGCCAGCAGCCAACAGGGGGGAAATCAGCCCCAGCATTTT. This encodes CASSQQGGNQPQHF. Full variable domain (missing parts from reference TRBV7-2 and TRBJ1-5): GAGVSQSPSNKVTEKGKDVELRCDPISGHTALYWYRQSLGQGLEFLIYFQGNSAPDKSGLPSDRFSAERTGGSVSTLTIQRTQQEDSAVYLCASSQQGGNQPQHFGDGTRLSIL.

This clonotype was counted at least ten times. The rearrangement joins TRBV5-6 to TRBJ2-2; D gene ambiguous. CDR3 length: 16 amino acids. Trimming removed 4 bases from V and 0 bases from J, with 13 bases in between. CDR1 and CDR2 (germline): SGHDT, YYEEEE. In nucleotides, the CDR3 is TGTGCCAGCAGCCCCGGTGGGTTTACGAACACCGGGGAGCTGTTTTTT. It encodes CASSPGGFTNTGELFF.

About this clonotype: This may be a read error, as it is one base from a much larger clone. A read error is likely, as this CDR3 ends without the conserved phenylalanine or tryptophan. The rearrangement links TRBV7-3 to TRBJ2-2; D is ambiguous. The germline V gene has CDR1 SGHTA and CDR2 FQGTGA. Trimming shortened V by 2 bases and J by 6 bases, and 7 bases separated the two germline ends. This CDR3 is 13 amino acids long. Written as DNA, the CDR3 is TGTGCCAGCAGCTTAGTGTACCCCGGGGAGCTGTTTCTT. Its translation is CASSLVYPGELFL.

This clonotype has a count of ten or more. J is TRBJ2-5 and V is TRBV19, with D perhaps TRBD2 (6 bases). The CDR3 covers 15 residues. With 3 bases removed from V and 5 bases from J, the gap between germline ends came to 16 bases. CDR1 and CDR2 from the germline V gene are LNHDA and SQIVND (reference sequence). The CDR3 bases are TGTGCCAGTAGTATGAGGAGGGGCGGAGACGAGACCCAGTACTTC. It encodes CASSMRRGGDETQYF.